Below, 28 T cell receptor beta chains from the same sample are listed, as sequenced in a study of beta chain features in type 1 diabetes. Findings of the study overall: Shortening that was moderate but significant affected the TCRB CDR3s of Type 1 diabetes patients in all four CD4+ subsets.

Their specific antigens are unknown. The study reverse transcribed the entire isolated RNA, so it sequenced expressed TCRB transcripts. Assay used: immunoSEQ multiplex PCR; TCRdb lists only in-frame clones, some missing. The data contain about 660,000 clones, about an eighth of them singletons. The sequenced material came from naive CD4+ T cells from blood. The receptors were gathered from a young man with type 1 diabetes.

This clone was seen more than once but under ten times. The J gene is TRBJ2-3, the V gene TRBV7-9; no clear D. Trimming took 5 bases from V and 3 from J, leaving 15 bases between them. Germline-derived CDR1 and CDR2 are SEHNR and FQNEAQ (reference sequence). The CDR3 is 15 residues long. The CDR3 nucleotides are TGTGCCAGCAGCCCCCTTGACTCAGGAACAGATACGCAGTATTTT. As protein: CASSPLDSGTDTQYF.

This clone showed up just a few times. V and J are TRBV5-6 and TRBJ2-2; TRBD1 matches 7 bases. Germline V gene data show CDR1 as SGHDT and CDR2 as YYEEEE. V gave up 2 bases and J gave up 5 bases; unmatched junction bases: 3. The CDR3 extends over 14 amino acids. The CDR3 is CASSFTTGTGELFF. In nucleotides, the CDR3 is TGTGCCAGCAGCTTTACGACAGGGACCGGGGAGCTGTTTTTT.

The CDR3 reads CASSFESTDTQYF. The CDR3 region has the DNA TGTGCCAGCAGCTTCGAGAGCACAGATACGCAGTATTTT. V is TRBV7-2 and J is TRBJ2-3; D gene unclear. V shed 3 bases and J shed 0 bases, with 4 bases lying between them. The CDR3 has 13 amino acids. Per the germline V gene, CDR1 is SGHTA and CDR2 is FQGNSA.

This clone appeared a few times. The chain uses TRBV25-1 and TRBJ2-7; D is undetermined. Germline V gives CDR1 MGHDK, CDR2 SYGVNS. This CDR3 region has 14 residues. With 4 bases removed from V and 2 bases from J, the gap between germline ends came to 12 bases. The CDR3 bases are TGTGCCAGCAGTGCCTCGGGCTCCACCTACGAGCAGTACTTC. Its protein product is CASSASGSTYEQYF.

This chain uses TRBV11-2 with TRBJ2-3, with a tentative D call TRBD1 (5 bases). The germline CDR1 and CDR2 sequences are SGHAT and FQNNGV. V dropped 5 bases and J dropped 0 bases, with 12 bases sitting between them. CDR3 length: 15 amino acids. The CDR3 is CASSPQGTSTDTQYF. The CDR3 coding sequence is TGTGCCAGCAGCCCCCAGGGTACCAGCACAGATACGCAGTATTTT.

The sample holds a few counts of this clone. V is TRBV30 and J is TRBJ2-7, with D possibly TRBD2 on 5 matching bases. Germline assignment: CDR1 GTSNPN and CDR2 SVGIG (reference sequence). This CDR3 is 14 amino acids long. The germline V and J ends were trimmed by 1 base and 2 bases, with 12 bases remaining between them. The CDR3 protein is CAWSGLTGAYEQYF. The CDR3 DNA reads TGTGCCTGGAGTGGTCTGACCGGGGCCTACGAGCAGTACTTC.

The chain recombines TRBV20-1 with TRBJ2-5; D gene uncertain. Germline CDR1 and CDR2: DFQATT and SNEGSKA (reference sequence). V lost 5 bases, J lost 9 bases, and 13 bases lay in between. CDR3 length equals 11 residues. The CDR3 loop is CSAPYRAAQYF. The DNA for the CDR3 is TGCAGTGCTCCGTACCGGGCGGCCCAGTACTTC.

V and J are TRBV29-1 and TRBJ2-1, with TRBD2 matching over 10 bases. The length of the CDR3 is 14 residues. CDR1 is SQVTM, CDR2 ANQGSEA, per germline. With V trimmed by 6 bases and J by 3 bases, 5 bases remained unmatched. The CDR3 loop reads CSVFLAGVYNEQFF. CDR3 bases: TGCAGCGTGTTCCTAGCGGGAGTCTACAATGAGCAGTTCTTC.

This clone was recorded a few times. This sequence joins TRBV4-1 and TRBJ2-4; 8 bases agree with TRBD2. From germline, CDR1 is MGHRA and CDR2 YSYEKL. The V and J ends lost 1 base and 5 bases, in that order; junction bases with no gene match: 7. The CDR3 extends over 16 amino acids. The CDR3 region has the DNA TGCGCCAGCAGCCAAGTAAACGGGAGGGCCCAAAACATTCAGTACTTC. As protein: CASSQVNGRAQNIQYF.

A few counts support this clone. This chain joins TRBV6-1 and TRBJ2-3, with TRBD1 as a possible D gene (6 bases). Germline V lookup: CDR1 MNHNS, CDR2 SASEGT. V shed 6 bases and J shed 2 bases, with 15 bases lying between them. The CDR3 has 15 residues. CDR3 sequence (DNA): TGTGCCAGCAGAGTATACAGGGTTGACACAGATACGCAGTATTTT. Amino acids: CASRVYRVDTDTQYF.

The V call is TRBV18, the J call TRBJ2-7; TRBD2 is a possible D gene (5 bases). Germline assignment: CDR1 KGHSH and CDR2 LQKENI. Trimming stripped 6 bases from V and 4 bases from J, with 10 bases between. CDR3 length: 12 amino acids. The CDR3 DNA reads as TGTGCCAGCTCGGGAGACGGGTACGAGCAGTACTTC. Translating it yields CASSGDGYEQYF.

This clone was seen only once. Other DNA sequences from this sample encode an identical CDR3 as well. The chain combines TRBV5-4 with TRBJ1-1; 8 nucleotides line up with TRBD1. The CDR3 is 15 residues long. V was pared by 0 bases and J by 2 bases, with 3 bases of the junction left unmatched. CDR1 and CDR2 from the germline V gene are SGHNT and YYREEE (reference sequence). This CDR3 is CASSLGGTGNTEAFF. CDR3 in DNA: TGTGCCAGCAGCTTGGGAGGGACAGGAAACACTGAAGCTTTCTTT.

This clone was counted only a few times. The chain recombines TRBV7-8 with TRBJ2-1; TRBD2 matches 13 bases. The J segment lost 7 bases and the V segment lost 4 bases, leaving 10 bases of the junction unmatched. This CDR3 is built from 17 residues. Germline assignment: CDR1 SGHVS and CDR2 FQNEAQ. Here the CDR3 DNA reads TGTGCCAGCAGCTCGCCACTCACTAGCGGGGGGGCGAATGAGCAGTTCTTC. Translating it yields CASSSPLTSGGANEQFF.

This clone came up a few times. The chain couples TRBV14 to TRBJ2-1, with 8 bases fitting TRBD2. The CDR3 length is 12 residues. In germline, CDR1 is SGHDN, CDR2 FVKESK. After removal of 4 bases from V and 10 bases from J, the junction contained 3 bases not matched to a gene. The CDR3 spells CASSLLAGEQFF. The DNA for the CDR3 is TGTGCCAGCAGCCTATTAGCGGGAGAGCAGTTCTTC.

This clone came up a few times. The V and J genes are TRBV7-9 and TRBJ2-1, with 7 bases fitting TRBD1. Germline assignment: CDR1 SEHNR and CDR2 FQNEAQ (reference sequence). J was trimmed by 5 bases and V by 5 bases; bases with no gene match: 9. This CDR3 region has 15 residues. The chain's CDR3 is CASSLAGTANNEQFF. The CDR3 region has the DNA TGTGCCAGCAGCCTGGCCGGGACAGCAAACAATGAGCAGTTCTTC.

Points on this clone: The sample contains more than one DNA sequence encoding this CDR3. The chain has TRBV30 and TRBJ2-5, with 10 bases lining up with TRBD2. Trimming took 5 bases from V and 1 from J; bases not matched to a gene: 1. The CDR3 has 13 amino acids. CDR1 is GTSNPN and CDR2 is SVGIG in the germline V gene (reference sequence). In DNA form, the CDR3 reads TGTGCCTGGGGACTAGCGGTCCAAGAGACCCAGTACTTC. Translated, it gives CAWGLAVQETQYF.

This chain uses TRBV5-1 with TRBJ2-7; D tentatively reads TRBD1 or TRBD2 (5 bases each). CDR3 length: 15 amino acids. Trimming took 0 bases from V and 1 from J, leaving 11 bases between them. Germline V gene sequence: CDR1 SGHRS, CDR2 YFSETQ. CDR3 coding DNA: TGCGCCAGCAGCTTGGCCTGGGACGAGTCCTACGAGCAGTACTTC. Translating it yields CASSLAWDESYEQYF.

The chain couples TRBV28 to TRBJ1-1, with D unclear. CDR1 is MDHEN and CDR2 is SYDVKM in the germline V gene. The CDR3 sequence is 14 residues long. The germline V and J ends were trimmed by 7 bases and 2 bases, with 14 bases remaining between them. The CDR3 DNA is TGTGCCAGCACCCAACAAAACGTTAACACTGAAGCTTTCTTT. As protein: CASTQQNVNTEAFF.

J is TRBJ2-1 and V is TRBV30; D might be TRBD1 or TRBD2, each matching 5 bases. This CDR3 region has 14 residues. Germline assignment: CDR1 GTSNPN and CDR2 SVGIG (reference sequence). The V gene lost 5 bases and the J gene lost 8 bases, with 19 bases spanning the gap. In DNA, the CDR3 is TGTGCCTGGTTTTCCGGGACCCTCCGGGATGAGCAGTTCTTC. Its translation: CAWFSGTLRDEQFF.

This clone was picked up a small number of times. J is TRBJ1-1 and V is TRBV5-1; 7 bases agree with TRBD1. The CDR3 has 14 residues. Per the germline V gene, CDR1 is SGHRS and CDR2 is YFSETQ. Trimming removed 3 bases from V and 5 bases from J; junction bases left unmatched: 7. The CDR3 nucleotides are TGCGCCAGCAGCTCCCTCGACAGGGCTACTGAAGCTTTCTTT. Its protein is CASSSLDRATEAFF.

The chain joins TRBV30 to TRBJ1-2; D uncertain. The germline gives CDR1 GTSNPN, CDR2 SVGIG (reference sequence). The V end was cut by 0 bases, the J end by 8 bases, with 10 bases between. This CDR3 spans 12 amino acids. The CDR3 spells CAWSVIAYGYTF. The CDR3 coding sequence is TGTGCCTGGAGTGTAATTGCCTACGGCTACACCTTC.

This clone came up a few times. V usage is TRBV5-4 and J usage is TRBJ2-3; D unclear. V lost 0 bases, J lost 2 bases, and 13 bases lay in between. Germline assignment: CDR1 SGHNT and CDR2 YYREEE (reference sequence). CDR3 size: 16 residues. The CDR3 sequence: CASSLVIQSNTDTQYF. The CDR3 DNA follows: TGTGCCAGCAGCTTGGTAATACAGAGTAACACAGATACGCAGTATTTT.

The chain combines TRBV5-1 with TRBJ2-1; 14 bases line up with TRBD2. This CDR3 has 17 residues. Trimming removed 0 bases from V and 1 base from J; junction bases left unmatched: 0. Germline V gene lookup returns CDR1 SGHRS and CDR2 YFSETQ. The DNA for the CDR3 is TGCGCCAGCAGCTTGGGACTAGCGGGAGGGTCCTACAATGAGCAGTTCTTC. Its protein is CASSLGLAGGSYNEQFF.

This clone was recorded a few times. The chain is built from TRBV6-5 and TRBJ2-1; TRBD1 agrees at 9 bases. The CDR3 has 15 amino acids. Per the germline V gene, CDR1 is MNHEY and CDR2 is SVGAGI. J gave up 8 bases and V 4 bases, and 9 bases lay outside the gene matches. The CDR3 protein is CASSLLRDRVHEQFF. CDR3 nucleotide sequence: TGTGCCAGCAGTTTACTTCGGGACAGGGTCCATGAGCAGTTCTTC.

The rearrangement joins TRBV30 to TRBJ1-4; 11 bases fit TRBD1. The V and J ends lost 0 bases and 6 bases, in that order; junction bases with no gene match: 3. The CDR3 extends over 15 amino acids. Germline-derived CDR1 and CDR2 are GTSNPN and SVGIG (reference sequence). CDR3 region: CAWSVWTGGHEKLFF. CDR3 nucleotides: TGTGCCTGGAGTGTCTGGACAGGGGGCCATGAAAAACTGTTTTTT.

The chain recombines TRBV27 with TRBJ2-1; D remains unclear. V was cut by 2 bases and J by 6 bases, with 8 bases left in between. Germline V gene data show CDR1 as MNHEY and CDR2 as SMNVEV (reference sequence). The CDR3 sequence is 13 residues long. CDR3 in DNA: TGTGCCAGCAGTTTAGGCAGTAGCAATGAGCAGTTCTTC. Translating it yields CASSLGSSNEQFF.

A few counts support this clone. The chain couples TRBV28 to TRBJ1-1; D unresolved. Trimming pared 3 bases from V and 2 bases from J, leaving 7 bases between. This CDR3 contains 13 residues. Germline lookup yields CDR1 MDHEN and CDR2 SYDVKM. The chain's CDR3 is CASSFQENTEAFF. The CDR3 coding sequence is TGTGCCAGCAGTTTCCAGGAAAACACTGAAGCTTTCTTT.

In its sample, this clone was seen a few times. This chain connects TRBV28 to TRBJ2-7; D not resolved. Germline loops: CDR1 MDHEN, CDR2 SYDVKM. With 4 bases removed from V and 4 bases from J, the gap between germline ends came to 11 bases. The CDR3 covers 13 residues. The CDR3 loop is CASSSPPMYEQYF. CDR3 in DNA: TGTGCCAGCAGTTCCCCGCCGATGTACGAGCAGTACTTC.